The rows below give T cell receptor beta chains drawn from one sample of a study of T cell changes during pregnancy in multiple sclerosis. Some clones are missing from TCRdb's copy, which holds only in-frame ones; the method was immunoSEQ multiplex PCR. The repertoire holds around 56,000 clones, roughly nine tenths seen once, with about 2.5% in the top ten. The starting material was peripheral blood, obtained in the third trimester of pregnancy. All receptors come from a female donor in good health, enrolled as a control in a pregnancy study. Both conserved end residues are part of each CDR3. The D gene is left open where the match is weak. Clone size is not always given. Where it is, it says once, few, many or a class for expanded clones.

D,size,J,V,CDR3,DNA
TRBD1,NA,TRBJ2-7,TRBV6-6,CASSYARGKYEQYF,TGTGCCAGCAGTTACGCCAGGGGGAAATACGAGCAGTACTTC
NA,NA,TRBJ1-2,TRBV5-5,CASNQGPTFNYGYTF,TGTGCCAGCAATCAGGGCCCTACCTTTAACTATGGCTACACCTTC
NA,NA,TRBJ2-7,TRBV5-4,CASSPGSHYEQYF,TGTGCCAGCAGCCCGGGGTCCCACTACGAGCAGTACTTC
NA,once,TRBJ1-2,TRBV7-2,CASSLARTGGYGYTF,TGTGCCAGCAGCTTAGCTCGGACGGGAGGATATGGCTACACCTTC
TRBD2,NA,TRBJ2-1,TRBV5-1,CASSVPGTSPNEQFF,TGCGCCAGCAGCGTCCCCGGGACTAGCCCCAATGAGCAGTTCTTC
TRBD2,NA,TRBJ2-1,TRBV7-2,CASSLEPPSGGAREQFF,TGTGCCAGCAGCTTAGAACCCCCTAGCGGGGGGGCTCGGGAGCAGTTCTTC
TRBD2,NA,TRBJ2-5,TRBV4-2,CASSQVSGGAGETQYF,TGTGCCAGCAGCCAAGTTAGCGGGGGGGCCGGGGAGACCCAGTACTTC
TRBD2,NA,TRBJ2-1,TRBV7-6,CASSSKLAGGGYNEQFF,TGTGCCAGCAGCTCAAAACTAGCGGGGGGAGGGTACAATGAGCAGTTCTTC
TRBD1,few,TRBJ1-6,TRBV10-3,CAISSGQGIDSPLHF,TGTGCCATCAGTTCGGGACAGGGTATCGATTCACCCCTCCACTTT
TRBD1,NA,TRBJ2-7,TRBV19,CASSNSGTGFKQYF,TGTGCCAGTAGTAACTCCGGGACAGGGTTCAAGCAGTACTTC
TRBD2,once,TRBJ2-1,TRBV9,CASSPQRAGGPQFF,TGTGCCAGCAGCCCCCAGCGAGCGGGAGGGCCACAGTTCTTC
NA,NA,TRBJ1-1,TRBV4-1,CASSQQGVGNTEAFF,TGCGCCAGCAGCCAACAAGGGGTAGGAAACACTGAAGCTTTCTTT
TRBD1,NA,TRBJ2-7,TRBV6-1,CASSEAPGQGTDEQYF,TGTGCCAGCAGTGAAGCCCCGGGACAGGGCACTGACGAGCAGTACTTC
NA,NA,TRBJ1-4,TRBV7-9,CASSLSTGNEKLFF,TGTGCCAGCAGCTTATCCACAGGGAATGAAAAACTGTTTTTT
NA,NA,TRBJ2-3,TRBV7-2,CASSSQATDTQYF,TGTGCCAGCAGCTCCCAAGCCACAGATACGCAGTATTTT
TRBD2,NA,TRBJ2-3,TRBV12-5,CASGYTSGGADTQYF,TGTGCTAGTGGTTACACTAGCGGGGGTGCAGATACGCAGTATTTT
NA,NA,TRBJ1-4,TRBV7-9,CASSLVVLRTPTTNEKLFF,TGTGCCAGCAGCTTAGTCGTTCTCAGGACACCCACAACTAATGAAAAACTGTTTTTT
NA,NA,TRBJ2-2,TRBV29-1,CSVRESGRTGELFF,TGCAGCGTGAGAGAATCGGGGAGGACCGGGGAGCTGTTTTTT
TRBD2,once,TRBJ2-3,TRBV5-1,CASSLASTSGGTDTQYF,TGCGCCAGCAGCTTGGCCTCTACTAGCGGGGGCACAGATACGCAGTATTTT
TRBD1,NA,TRBJ2-3,TRBV19,CASRTGVTDTQYF,TGTGCCAGTAGGACAGGGGTCACAGATACGCAGTATTTT
TRBD2,NA,TRBJ2-2,TRBV18,CASSPPFQGLAGEAGELFF,TGTGCCAGCTCACCTCCTTTCCAAGGACTAGCGGGAGAGGCCGGGGAGCTGTTTTTT
TRBD1,NA,TRBJ1-4,TRBV2,CASSVDRANEKLFF,TGTGCCAGCAGTGTGGACAGGGCTAATGAAAAACTGTTTTTT
TRBD1,NA,TRBJ2-3,TRBV7-2,CASSSSQGAYTDTQYF,TGTGCCAGCAGCTCTTCTCAGGGGGCTTACACAGATACGCAGTATTTT
NA,NA,TRBJ1-1,TRBV11-3,CASSPGVGVRTEAFF,TGTGCCAGCAGCCCGGGTGTAGGCGTACGAACTGAAGCTTTCTTT
TRBD2,once,TRBJ2-7,TRBV7-2,CASSPRSLAGAYEQYF,TGTGCCAGCAGCCCGAGGTCACTAGCGGGAGCCTACGAGCAGTACTTC
TRBD2,NA,TRBJ2-5,TRBV18,CASSPRTSGALGAQYF,TGTGCCAGCTCACCACGGACTAGCGGGGCGCTGGGGGCCCAGTACTTC
NA,NA,TRBJ2-7,TRBV11-1,CASSSPPGGGPYEQYF,TGTGCCAGCAGCTCGCCCCCCGGGGGAGGTCCCTACGAGCAGTACTTC
NA,NA,TRBJ1-5,TRBV2,CASSEGLGNQPQHF,TGTGCCAGCAGTGAAGGCCTAGGCAATCAGCCCCAGCATTTT
TRBD1,NA,TRBJ2-5,TRBV5-1,CASSLIGGAGETQYF,TGCGCCAGCAGCTTAATAGGGGGCGCGGGAGAGACCCAGTACTTC
NA,NA,TRBJ1-5,TRBV28,CASQTGFNQPQHF,TGTGCCAGCCAGACAGGATTCAATCAGCCCCAGCATTTT
TRBD1,NA,TRBJ2-7,TRBV18,CASSPGTVVGEQYF,TGTGCCAGCTCACCCGGGACAGTCGTAGGTGAGCAGTACTTC
TRBD1,once,TRBJ1-2,TRBV9,CASSSGDSHLNYGYTF,TGTGCCAGCAGCTCGGGGGACAGCCATTTAAACTATGGCTACACCTTC
NA,once,TRBJ2-5,TRBV29-1,CSVAGLPQETQYF,TGCAGCGTTGCAGGCCTCCCCCAAGAGACCCAGTACTTC
NA,NA,TRBJ1-1,TRBV7-9,CASSLAGKTEAFF,TGTGCCAGCAGCTTAGCCGGGAAAACTGAAGCTTTCTTT
NA,NA,TRBJ2-7,TRBV28,CASSFRNEQYF,TGTGCCAGCAGTTTCAGGAACGAGCAGTACTTC
TRBD1,once,TRBJ1-1,TRBV7-8,CASSLSDRGYTEAFF,TGTGCCAGCAGCTTATCGGACAGGGGGTACACTGAAGCTTTCTTT
NA,NA,TRBJ2-7,TRBV27,CASSLSISVEQYF,TGTGCCAGCAGTTTATCGATTTCAGTTGAGCAGTACTTC
NA,once,TRBJ2-5,TRBV2,CASILQETQYF,TGTGCCAGCATTCTACAAGAGACCCAGTACTTC
TRBD1,NA,TRBJ1-2,TRBV6-5,CASSYSKGQGAGGYTF,TGTGCCAGCAGTTACTCGAAAGGACAGGGGGCCGGGGGCTACACCTTC
TRBD1,NA,TRBJ1-4,TRBV18,CASSPGTGWEKLFF,TGTGCCAGCTCACCCGGGACAGGGTGGGAAAAACTGTTTTTT
NA,NA,TRBJ1-2,TRBV29-1,CSVAVAGGYGYTF,TGCAGCGTCGCTGTGGCTGGCGGCTATGGCTACACCTTC
TRBD2,NA,TRBJ2-1,TRBV27,CASSYSGGPFDLYNEQFF,TGTGCCAGCAGTTACTCGGGAGGGCCCTTCGACCTCTACAATGAGCAGTTCTTC
TRBD1,NA,TRBJ2-1,TRBV5-4,CASSFDRELPRSYNEQFF,TGTGCCAGCAGCTTCGACAGGGAATTGCCTCGTTCCTACAATGAGCAGTTCTTC
NA,NA,TRBJ2-1,TRBV9,CASSIFSGNEQFF,TGTGCCAGCAGCATATTTTCGGGCAATGAGCAGTTCTTC
NA,NA,TRBJ1-1,TRBV7-9,CASSLESGLGTEAFF,TGTGCCAGCAGCTTAGAATCAGGGTTGGGCACTGAAGCTTTCTTT
NA,NA,TRBJ2-7,TRBV5-6,CASSLPGYEQYF,TGTGCCAGCAGCTTGCCAGGCTACGAGCAGTACTTC
NA,NA,TRBJ1-3,TRBV7-8,CASSPGRVTTGNTIYF,TGTGCCAGCAGCCCCGGTCGGGTTACAACTGGAAACACCATATATTTT
NA,NA,TRBJ2-1,TRBV5-1,CASSSGWTNQNNEQFF,TGCGCCAGCAGCTCAGGGTGGACTAATCAAAACAATGAGCAGTTCTTC
TRBD1,NA,TRBJ2-2,TRBV5-1,CASSTGGRDTGELFF,TGCGCCAGCTCAACAGGGGGTAGGGACACCGGGGAGCTGTTTTTT
NA,NA,TRBJ2-1,TRBV11-2,CASSLIARLLHDEQFF,TGTGCCAGCAGCTTAATAGCTAGGCTCCTACATGATGAGCAGTTCTTC
TRBD1,NA,TRBJ1-5,TRBV7-2,CASGNRGPHSNQPQHF,TGTGCCAGCGGAAACAGGGGGCCTCATAGCAATCAGCCCCAGCATTTT
NA,NA,TRBJ2-5,TRBV29-1,CSVEQSMRETQYF,TGCAGCGTTGAGCAGTCGATGAGGGAGACCCAGTACTTC
NA,NA,TRBJ2-1,TRBV5-1,CASSLSPTIYNEQFF,TGCGCCAGCAGCCTAAGTCCGACAATATACAATGAGCAGTTCTTC
NA,few,TRBJ1-5,TRBV28,CASSSPPRVRSNQPQHF,TGTGCCAGCAGTTCCCCCCCCCGGGTGAGGAGCAATCAGCCCCAGCATTTT
NA,NA,TRBJ1-3,TRBV2,CASSSDSGNTIYF,TGTGCCAGCAGTTCAGACTCTGGAAACACCATATATTTT
TRBD2,NA,TRBJ2-5,TRBV5-5,CASSSGLAGVETQYF,TGTGCCAGCAGCTCCGGACTAGCGGGAGTAGAGACCCAGTACTTC
NA,NA,TRBJ2-7,TRBV27,CASSEVGEFYEQYF,TGTGCCAGCAGTGAAGTCGGGGAATTTTACGAGCAGTACTTC
NA,NA,TRBJ2-1,TRBV19,CASTGISGVQFF,TGTGCCAGTACCGGGATTAGCGGAGTGCAGTTCTTC
TRBD1,NA,TRBJ1-2,TRBV18,CASSPPGQGYYGYTF,TGTGCCAGCTCACCACCAGGACAGGGGTACTATGGCTACACCTTC
TRBD2,NA,TRBJ2-1,TRBV4-2,CASSPRGSGRENEQFF,TGTGCCAGCAGCCCTCGGGGTAGCGGGAGGGAAAATGAGCAGTTCTTC